The entry below describes one TCR beta chain. Its target is unknown. Mismatch with germline at one junction end may stem from a read error. TCR beta CDR3 regions were amplified from RNA transcripts. HTBI primers primed a first-round RT-PCR, and a second-round multiplex PCR followed. One entry per CDR3 protein, called by TCRdb with MiXCR from the multiplex PCR reads. This table has 200,000 to 250,000 distinct CDR3 sequences, around 45% appearing once. The data originate from a study of Graves' ophthalmopathy and Graves' hyperthyroidism. Regarding the study as a whole: Its predictions of ophthalmopathy progression gave the model 60% to 71% sensitivity and 72.22% specificity. Classification of ophthalmopathy versus stable hyperthyroidism by a 13-signature model yielded roughly 86% sensitivity and about 83% specificity. Most expanded clonotypes from thyroid (those above 0.001 frequency) were also found in blood.

The evidence that diagnosis relied on was clinical symptoms, serum thyroxine, TRAb, thyroid ultrasound and orbital computed tomography. Germline loops: CDR1 MNHEY, CDR2 SVGAGI. This CDR3 region has 13 residues. The sample consisted of peripheral blood. The TCR sequence derives from an adult man with Graves' ophthalmopathy. The chain has TRBV6-5 and TRBJ1-5, with 9 positions matching TRBD1. CDR3 protein: CASRDRGDQPQHF. CDR3 nucleotide sequence: TGTGCCAGCAGGGACAGGGGAGACCAGCCCCAGCATTTC.